These 9 T cell receptor beta chains originate from one sample sequenced in a study of T-cell reconstitution after alpha-beta-depleted transplantation in children. It was with unique molecular identifiers that the TCRbeta library was prepared. TCRdb reprocessed the PCR reads via MiXCR and lists one record per CDR3 protein. The sample comprises about 58,000 distinct CDR3 sequences, approximately 43% of which are singletons, and more than 95% rests with the top ten. Sequenced here: PBMCs, mostly from graft donor cells, sampled 360 days after TCRalphabeta/CD19-depleted stem cell transplant. The source is a male patient younger than 18 who had a stem cell transplant for acute lymphoblastic leukemia, so the T cells may come from the graft donor.

This clonotype was seen a handful of times. The rearrangement joins TRBV6-2 or TRBV6-3 to TRBJ2-2, with 11 bases identical to TRBD2. Germline V gives CDR1 MNHEY, CDR2 SVGEGT. V trimming: 7 bases; J trimming: 4 bases; junction bases outside the gene matches: 8. This CDR3 has 16 amino acids. Here the CDR3 DNA reads TGTGCCAGCACCGAAACTAGCGGGAGACCCACCGGGGAGCTGTTTTTT. Encoded protein: CASTETSGRPTGELFF.

This clonotype was recorded many times. The rearrangement links TRBV6-5 to TRBJ2-3, with TRBD2 matching 7 bases. The CDR3 is 16 residues long. Germline CDR1 MNHEY, CDR2 SVGAGI. The V and J ends lost 2 bases and 4 bases, in that order; junction bases with no gene match: 9. The CDR3 coding sequence is TGTGCCAGCAGTTACGGTCCGGGAGGCTCGGCAGATACGCAGTATTTT. Amino acids: CASSYGPGGSADTQYF.

The rearrangement links TRBV12-3 or TRBV12-4 to TRBJ2-7; D not certain. The CDR3 is 14 residues long. The V and J ends lost 4 bases and 2 bases respectively, with 12 bases between them. CDR3 loop: CASSSSGIAYEQYF. The CDR3 DNA is TGTGCCAGCAGTTCCTCGGGCATAGCCTACGAGCAGTACTTC.

This clonotype has only a few counts. This chain uses TRBV9 with TRBJ2-7, with TRBD2 matching 8 bases. Germline V gene data show CDR1 as SGDLS and CDR2 as YYNGEE. Trimming at V came to 3 bases and at J to 4 bases, leaving 9 bases not matched to a gene. The CDR3 totals 15 residues. This CDR3 is CASSEAGEHKYEQYF. The CDR3 coding sequence is TGTGCCAGCAGCGAAGCGGGGGAGCACAAATACGAGCAGTACTTC. The complete variable domain, with remaining parts taken from reference TRBV9 and TRBJ2-7, reads DSGVTQTPKHLITATGQRVTLRCSPRSGDLSVYWYQQSLDQGLQFLIQYYNGEERAKGNILERFSAQQFPDLHSELNLSSLELGDSALYFCASSEAGEHKYEQYFGPGTRLTVT.

The chain combines TRBV6-2 or TRBV6-3 with TRBJ2-7; weak D call: TRBD2 (6 bases). Trimming shortened V by 0 bases and J by 3 bases, and 12 bases separated the two germline ends. CDR1 is MNHEY and CDR2 is SVGEGT in the germline V gene. The CDR3 sequence is 15 residues long. The CDR3 loop reads CASSYSRDLGYEQYF. The CDR3, as DNA: TGTGCCAGCAGTTACTCAAGGGACTTGGGCTACGAGCAGTACTTC.

This clonotype was seen more than once but under ten times. The CDR3 bases are TGTGCCAGCAGCCCCCGCCGGGGTAGTGAGCAGTTCTTC. Translating gives CASSPRRGSEQFF. V is TRBV9 and J is TRBJ2-1; D may be TRBD2 (5 bases). The germline V gene encodes CDR1 SGDLS and CDR2 YYNGEE. Trimming shortened V by 4 bases and J by 9 bases, and 14 bases separated the two germline ends. The CDR3 totals 13 residues.

V and J are TRBV5-1 and TRBJ2-1; 12 nucleotides line up with TRBD2. The V gene's germline CDR1 is SGHRS and CDR2 YFSETQ. This CDR3 comprises 14 residues. Unmatched junction bases numbered 5, after V lost 6 bases and J lost 7 bases. CDR3 loop: CASTPLAGGNEQFF. CDR3 DNA sequence: TGCGCCAGCACCCCACTAGCGGGGGGTAATGAGCAGTTCTTC.

This chain uses TRBV5-1 with TRBJ2-1; 9 bases align to TRBD2. CDR1 and CDR2 (germline): SGHRS, YFSETQ. Trimming cost V 3 bases and J 2 bases; bases outside gene matches: 6. The CDR3 sequence is 16 residues long. CDR3 loop: CASSSPAGGPYNEQFF. CDR3 DNA sequence: TGCGCCAGCAGCTCCCCAGCGGGAGGACCCTACAATGAGCAGTTCTTC.

In its sample, this clonotype was seen a few times. The rearrangement links TRBV29-1 to TRBJ2-3, with D perhaps matching TRBD2 (6 bases). Germline V lookup: CDR1 SQVTM, CDR2 ANQGSEA. Trimming took off 5 bases at V and 3 bases at J, with 12 bases between the two ends. This CDR3 has 13 residues. CDR3 amino acids: CSVSGLLTDTQYF. CDR3 bases: TGCAGCGTTTCGGGACTGCTGACAGATACGCAGTATTTT.